The T cell receptor (beta chain) described here comes from a study of blood T cell repertoires in COVID-19. The overall study: COVID-19 samples from acute and convalescent phases originated in the United States, Italy and Spain. The cDNA or gDNA used as material had been derived from T cells, B-cell-depleted T cells, or PBMCs.

Seattle patients were enrolled during active infection and followed longitudinally. The CDR3 is made up of 15 amino acids. V was cut by 0 bases and J by 5 bases, with 11 bases left in between. Germline CDR1 LNHNV, CDR2 YYDKDF (reference sequence). Original data processing: For nucleated cells, counts were estimated from reference gene primer amplification. Libraries were prepared by immunoSEQ multiplex PCR; TCRdb keeps only in-frame clonotypes and omits some of them. The DNA was the basis for D and trimming; V, J and clone size are from that table. The repertoire holds about 210,000 clones, with roughly 80% as singletons.

This sequence originates from an older woman with COVID-19, enrolled during active disease. This sequence joins TRBV15 and TRBJ2-4, with a weak D call TRBD2 (5 bases). Specimen: peripheral blood. The DNA of the CDR3 is TGTGCCACCAGCAGAGATGCCGGAGGCCAAAACATTCAGTACTTC. Encoded protein: CATSRDAGGQNIQYF.